The present entry profiles one T cell receptor (beta chain) with its context. Using its own MiXCR run on the RACE reads, TCRdb lists one record per CDR3 protein. Of 300,000 to 350,000 distinct CDR3 sequences listed, under 8% are singletons. Specified time point: patch test 1, 2 weeks after DPC sensitization. The treatment here: therapeutic diphenylcyclopropenone sensitization with weekly scalp DPC. Blood, whole and unfractionated, served as the source for total RNA extraction. This specimen belongs to a study of human T cells and chemical hapten exposure. With V trimmed by 7 bases and J by 0 bases, 7 bases remained unmatched. There are 17 residues in the CDR3.

Source: whole blood, taken in connection with sensitization to the hapten diphenylcyclopropenone (DPC). The clonotype originates from a woman in her late teens or twenties with alopecia areata. Some clones in this sample may be carry-over from other donors' samples. The chain carries TRBV12-3 or TRBV12-4 and TRBJ2-3; 13 bases line up with TRBD2. CDR3 residues: CASTPGLAGPSTDTQYF. CDR3 nucleotides: TGTGCCAGCACCCCGGGACTAGCGGGGCCTAGCACAGATACGCAGTATTTT.